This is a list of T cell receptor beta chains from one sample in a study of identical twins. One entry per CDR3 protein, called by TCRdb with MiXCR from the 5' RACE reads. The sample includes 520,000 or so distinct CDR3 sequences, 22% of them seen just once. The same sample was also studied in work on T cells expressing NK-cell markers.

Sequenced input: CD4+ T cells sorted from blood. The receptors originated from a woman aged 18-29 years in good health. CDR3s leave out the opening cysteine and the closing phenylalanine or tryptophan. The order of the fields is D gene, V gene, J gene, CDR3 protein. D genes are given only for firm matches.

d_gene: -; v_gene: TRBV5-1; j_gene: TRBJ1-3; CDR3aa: ASREKGVPSGNTIY
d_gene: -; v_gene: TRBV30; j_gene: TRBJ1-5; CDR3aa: AWSVRWGNQPQH
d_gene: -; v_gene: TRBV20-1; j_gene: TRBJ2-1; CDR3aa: SEMGQKGEQF
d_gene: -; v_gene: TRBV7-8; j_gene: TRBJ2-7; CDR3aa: ASSPQGLLYEQY
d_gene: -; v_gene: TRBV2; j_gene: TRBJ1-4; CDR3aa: ASSAQEGEKLF
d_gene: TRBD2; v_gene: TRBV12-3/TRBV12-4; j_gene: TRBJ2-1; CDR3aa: ASSLSASGNEQF
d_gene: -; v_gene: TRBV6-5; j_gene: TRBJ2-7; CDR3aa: ASSSRSTGHAYEQY
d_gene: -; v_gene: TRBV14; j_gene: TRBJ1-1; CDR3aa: ASSRIRADEAF
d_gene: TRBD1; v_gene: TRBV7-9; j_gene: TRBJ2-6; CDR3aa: ASSSQGAYGANVLT
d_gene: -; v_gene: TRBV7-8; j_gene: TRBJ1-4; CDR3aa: ASSQGFEKLF
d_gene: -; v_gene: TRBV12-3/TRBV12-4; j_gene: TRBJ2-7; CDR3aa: ASTDDGYEQY
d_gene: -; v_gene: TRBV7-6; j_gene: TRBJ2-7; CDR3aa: ASSLVAGFYEQY
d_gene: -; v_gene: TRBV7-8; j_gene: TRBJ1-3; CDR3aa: ASSLAPPGNTIY
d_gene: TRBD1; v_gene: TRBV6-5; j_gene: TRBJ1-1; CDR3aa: ASSYYRGGRNTEAF
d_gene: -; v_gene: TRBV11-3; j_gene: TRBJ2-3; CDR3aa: ASSFHSGTDTQY
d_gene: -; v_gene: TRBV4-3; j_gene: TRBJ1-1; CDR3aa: ASSQDRRGQFTEAF
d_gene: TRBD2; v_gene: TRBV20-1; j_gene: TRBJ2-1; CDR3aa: SAMSGSRSEQF
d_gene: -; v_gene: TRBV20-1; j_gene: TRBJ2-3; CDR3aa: SAGTLTDTQY
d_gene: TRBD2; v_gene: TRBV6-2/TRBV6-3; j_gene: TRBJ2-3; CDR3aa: ASSYSIGLAETTDTQY
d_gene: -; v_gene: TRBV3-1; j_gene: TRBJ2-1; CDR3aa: ASSQWDSAYNEQF